The 21 T cell receptor beta chains given below trace back to one sample, sequenced in a study of naive and memory T cell subsets. Four PCR rounds used nested alpha and beta constant region primers plus the SP2 primer. Via MiXCR, TCRdb re-called the 5' RACE reads, giving one row per CDR3 protein. The sample yields some 60,000 distinct CDR3 sequences, 8% seen once. TCR cDNA received a 3' ligated oligonucleotide that carried a UMI. These receptors originate from a female donor in good health.

This clonotype showed up just a few times. The junction shows a germline mismatch at one end, possibly a read error. The rearrangement links TRBV7-9 to TRBJ2-7; 7 nucleotides match TRBD1. From germline, CDR1 is SEHNR and CDR2 FQNEAQ (reference sequence). The CDR3 runs 11 residues. For the CDR3, the DNA is TGTGCCAGCACCAGACAGGGTTGGCAGTCCTTC. Translated: CASTRQGWQSF.

This clonotype showed up just a few times. V is TRBV20-1 and J is TRBJ1-5, with 7 positions matching TRBD1. The junction had 5 bases not matched to a gene; V was cut back by 0 bases and J by 0 bases. From germline, CDR1 is DFQATT and CDR2 SNEGSKA (reference sequence). CDR3 length: 16 amino acids. The CDR3 DNA sequence: TGCAGTGCTAGAGATTGGGGACAGTATAGCAATCAGCCCCAGCATTTT. Amino acid sequence: CSARDWGQYSNQPQHF.

V gene TRBV30 combines with J gene TRBJ2-7, with a possible D match to TRBD2 (6 bases). CDR3 length: 11 amino acids. Germline V CDR1 and CDR2: GTSNPN, SVGIG (reference sequence). Deletions cut 2 bases from V and 6 bases from J, with 8 bases between. CDR3 sequence (DNA): TGTGCCTGGAGTATCGGGGGCGAGCAGTACTTC. Amino acids: CAWSIGGEQYF.

In its sample, this clonotype was seen once. A much larger clone differs by one base, so this may be a read error. The chain recombines TRBV3-1 with TRBJ1-2; D not certain. CDR3 length: 15 residues. Germline V CDR1 and CDR2: LGHDT, YNNKEL (reference sequence). CDR3 residues: CASSQTDIYNYGYNF. The CDR3 DNA reads as TGTGCCAGCAGCCAAACCGACATCTATAACTATGGCTACAACTTC.

The CDR3: CASSFRDRGGSTGELFF. CDR3 in DNA: TGTGCCAGCAGCTTCCGGGACAGGGGGGGTAGCACCGGGGAGCTGTTTTTT. The V call is TRBV7-3, the J call TRBJ2-2; 11 nucleotides match TRBD1. This CDR3 is built from 17 residues. V shed 3 bases and J 4 bases; nucleotides not matched to a gene: 7. Germline loops: CDR1 SGHTA, CDR2 FQGTGA.

This clonotype appeared a few times. This sequence joins TRBV7-9 and TRBJ2-2; D is unclear. This CDR3 is built from 11 residues. V was clipped by 4 bases and J by 6 bases, with 3 bases between them. The germline CDR1 and CDR2 sequences are SEHNR and FQNEAQ (reference sequence). CDR3 sequence reads: CASSYSGELFF. The CDR3 region has the DNA TGTGCCAGCAGCTATTCCGGGGAGCTGTTTTTT.

As to this clonotype: A read error may account for a junction end that differs from germline. The chain carries TRBV5-1 and TRBJ2-7; TRBD2 aligns across 8 bases. CDR1 is SGHRS and CDR2 is YFSETQ in the germline V gene. The CDR3 has 15 amino acids. CDR3 sequence reads: CASSFISGTSYKQYF. CDR3 coding DNA: TGCGCCAGCAGCTTCATTAGCGGGACCTCCTACAAGCAGTACTTC.

The rearrangement links TRBV5-1 to TRBJ2-1; TRBD2 agrees at 9 bases. V lost 3 bases to trimming and J lost 0 bases; unmatched junction nucleotides: 4. This CDR3 is 16 amino acids long. Germline CDR1 reads SGHRS; CDR2 reads YFSETQ. The CDR3 bases are TGCGCCAGCAGCTCGCTTAGCGGGAGCTCCTACAATGAGCAGTTCTTC. The encoded protein is CASSSLSGSSYNEQFF.

In this sample, this clonotype turned up many times. The rearrangement uses TRBV29-1 and TRBJ2-7; D not resolved. Germline V gene data show CDR1 as SQVTM and CDR2 as ANQGSEA. V lost 0 bases, J lost 3 bases, and 18 bases lay in between. This CDR3 contains 16 residues. As DNA, the CDR3 is TGCAGCGTTGAAGATTACGGCCAATCCGGTTACTACGAGCAGTACTTC. Translation gives CSVEDYGQSGYYEQYF.

This sequence joins TRBV6-5 and TRBJ1-1; D call uncertain. The CDR3 covers 15 residues. With 4 bases removed from V and 1 base from J, the gap between germline ends came to 13 bases. Germline values: CDR1 MNHEY, CDR2 SVGAGI. The CDR3 DNA follows: TGTGCCAGCAGTTCCTATCGCGCAGGGAACACTGAAGCTTTCTTT. This sequence encodes CASSSYRAGNTEAFF.

This clonotype was observed a handful of times. V usage is TRBV12-3 or TRBV12-4 and J usage is TRBJ2-1, with D perhaps matching TRBD2 (6 bases). This CDR3 has 16 amino acids. V shed 5 bases and J shed 4 bases, with 18 bases lying between them. The CDR3 reads CASSPTAGSIYNEQFF. Here the CDR3 DNA reads TGTGCCAGCAGTCCGACGGCCGGGAGCATTTACAATGAGCAGTTCTTC.

The chain uses TRBV10-3 and TRBJ2-3, with D perhaps TRBD2 (6 bases). Deletions cut 0 bases from V and 4 bases from J, with 11 bases between. Germline CDR1 and CDR2: ENHRY and SYGVKD. The CDR3 consists of 15 residues. The CDR3 sequence: CAISESLTSPDTQYF. The CDR3 DNA is TGTGCCATCAGTGAGTCGTTGACTAGTCCAGATACGCAGTATTTT.

This clonotype was recorded at least ten times. The V and J genes are TRBV29-1 and TRBJ2-1; no clear D gene. The germline V gene has CDR1 SQVTM and CDR2 ANQGSEA. This CDR3 region has 12 residues. V was clipped by 3 bases and J by 4 bases, with 7 bases between them. CDR3 loop: CSVEKDYNEQFF. The CDR3 DNA is TGCAGCGTTGAGAAAGATTACAATGAGCAGTTCTTC.

This clonotype was detected ten times or more. The chain employs TRBV10-3 and TRBJ2-7; perhaps TRBD2 as D (5 bases). With 5 bases removed from V and 12 bases from J, the gap between germline ends came to 14 bases. This CDR3 spans 11 amino acids. CDR1 is ENHRY and CDR2 is SYGVKD in the germline V gene. The DNA for the CDR3 is TGTGCCATCAGTAGAAGGGAGAGGGTGTACTTC. Translated, it gives CAISRRERVYF.

This clonotype occurred a few times. This rearrangement joins TRBV15 to TRBJ2-3, with TRBD1 matching 8 bases. The V gene end was trimmed by 1 base and the J gene end by 4 bases; junction bases not matched to a gene: 4. The CDR3 consists of 15 residues. Germline-derived CDR1 and CDR2 are LNHNV and YYDKDF (reference sequence). The CDR3 loop reads CATSRVAGGSDTQYF. Here the CDR3 DNA reads TGTGCCACCAGCAGAGTCGCAGGGGGCTCAGATACGCAGTATTTT. The entire variable domain, with the rest obtained from reference TRBV15 and TRBJ2-3, is as follows: DAMVIQNPRYQVTQFGKPVTLSCSQTLNHNVMYWYQQKSSQAPKLLFHYYDKDFNNEADTPDNFQSRRPNTSFCFLDIRSPGLGDTAMYLCATSRVAGGSDTQYFGPGTRLTVL.

This clonotype was observed many times. The rearrangement joins TRBV12-3 or TRBV12-4 to TRBJ1-5; D not certain. The length of the CDR3 is 16 residues. V gave up 2 bases and J gave up 0 bases, with 11 bases separating them. The CDR3 sequence: CASSLRVDDSNQPQHF. In nucleotides, the CDR3 is TGTGCCAGCAGTTTAAGGGTGGACGATAGCAATCAGCCCCAGCATTTT.

This clonotype was observed many times. The chain employs TRBV5-1 and TRBJ2-5; TRBD1 matches 8 bases. This CDR3 contains 15 residues. Looked up from germline, CDR1 is SGHRS and CDR2 is YFSETQ. J gave up 3 bases and V 4 bases, and 8 bases lay outside the gene matches. The CDR3 here is CASSGAGGKEETQYF. The CDR3 nucleotides read TGCGCCAGCAGCGGAGCAGGGGGCAAAGAAGAGACCCAGTACTTC. Full variable domain (outside the CDR3, taken from reference TRBV5-1 and TRBJ2-5): KAGVTQTPRYLIKTRGQQVTLSCSPISGHRSVSWYQQTPGQGLQFLFEYFSETQRNKGNFPGRFSGRQFSNSRSEMNVSTLELGDSALYLCASSGAGGKEETQYFGPGTRLLVL.

This clonotype was detected only a few times. The CDR3 DNA follows: TGTGCCAGCGCCAGCCTCGGTCTCCCGAGCTCCTACGAGCAGTACTTC. Residues: CASASLGLPSSYEQYF. The J gene is TRBJ2-7, the V gene TRBV27; D unclear. The CDR3 contains 16 residues. Trimming pared 8 bases from V and 0 bases from J, leaving 20 bases between. Germline-derived CDR1 and CDR2 are MNHEY and SMNVEV (reference sequence).

This clonotype was picked up many times. The chain employs TRBV20-1 and TRBJ1-2, with D perhaps matching TRBD1 (5 bases). The CDR3 extends over 15 amino acids. The germline V gene encodes CDR1 DFQATT and CDR2 SNEGSKA (reference sequence). With 3 bases removed from V and 4 bases from J, the gap between germline ends came to 18 bases. The CDR3 reads CSASRRGTNGYGYTF. Here the CDR3 DNA reads TGCAGTGCTAGTCGGAGGGGTACGAACGGCTATGGCTACACCTTC.

At least ten counts were recorded for this clonotype. The V call is TRBV24-1, the J call TRBJ2-1, with 9 bases that match TRBD2. In germline, CDR1 is KGHDR, CDR2 SFDVKD. The CDR3 contains 14 residues. V lost 7 bases and J lost 5; bases outside the gene matches: 5. The CDR3 bases are TGTGCCACCAGGGGGCTAGCGGGAAACAATGAGCAGTTCTTC. It codes for CATRGLAGNNEQFF.

The table lists this clonotype with a few counts. The V and J genes are TRBV7-8 and TRBJ2-7; D may be TRBD1 (6 bases). The V and J ends lost 4 bases and 7 bases respectively, with 29 bases between them. The CDR3 extends over 18 amino acids. Germline CDR1 is SGHVS and CDR2 is FQNEAQ. The CDR3 here is CASSSTGYLSPTPPEQYF. CDR3 nucleotide sequence: TGTGCCAGCAGCTCCACAGGGTATTTATCACCGACCCCCCCTGAGCAGTACTTC.